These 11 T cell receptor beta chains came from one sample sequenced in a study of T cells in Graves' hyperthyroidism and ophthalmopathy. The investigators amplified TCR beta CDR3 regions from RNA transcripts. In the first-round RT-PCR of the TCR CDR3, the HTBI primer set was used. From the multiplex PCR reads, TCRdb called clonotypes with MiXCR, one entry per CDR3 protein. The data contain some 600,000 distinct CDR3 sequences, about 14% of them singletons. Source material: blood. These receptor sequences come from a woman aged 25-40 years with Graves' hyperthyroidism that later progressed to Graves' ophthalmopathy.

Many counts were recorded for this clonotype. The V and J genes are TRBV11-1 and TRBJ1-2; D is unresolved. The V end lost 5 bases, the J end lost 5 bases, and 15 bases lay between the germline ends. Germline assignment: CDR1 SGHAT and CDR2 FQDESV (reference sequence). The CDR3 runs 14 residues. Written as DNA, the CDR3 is TGTGCCAGCAGCCTCGAGGCGGGAACTTATGGCTACACCTTC. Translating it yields CASSLEAGTYGYTF.

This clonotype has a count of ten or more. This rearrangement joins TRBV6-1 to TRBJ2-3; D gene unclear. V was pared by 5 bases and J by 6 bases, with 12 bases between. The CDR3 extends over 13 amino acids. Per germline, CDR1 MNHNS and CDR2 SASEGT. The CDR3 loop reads CASSSPESDTQYF. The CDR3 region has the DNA TGTGCCAGCAGTTCTCCGGAGTCGGATACGCAGTATTTT.

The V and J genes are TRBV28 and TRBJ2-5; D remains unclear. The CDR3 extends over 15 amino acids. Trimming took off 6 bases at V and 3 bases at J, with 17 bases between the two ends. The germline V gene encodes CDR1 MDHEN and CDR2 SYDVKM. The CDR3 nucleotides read TGTGCCAGCAGCCGACTGGGCCTTAGGGAAGAGACCCAGTACTTC. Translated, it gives CASSRLGLREETQYF.

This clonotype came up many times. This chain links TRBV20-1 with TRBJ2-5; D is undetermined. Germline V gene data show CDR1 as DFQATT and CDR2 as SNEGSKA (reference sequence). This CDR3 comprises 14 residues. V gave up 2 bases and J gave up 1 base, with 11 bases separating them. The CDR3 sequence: CSARPRGTQETQYF. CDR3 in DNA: TGCAGTGCTAGACCTCGCGGTACCCAAGAGACCCAGTACTTC.

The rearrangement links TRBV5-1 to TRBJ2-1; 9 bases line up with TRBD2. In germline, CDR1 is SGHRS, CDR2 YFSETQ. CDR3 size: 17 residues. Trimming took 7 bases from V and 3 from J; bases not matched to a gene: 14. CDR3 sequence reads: CASPGLAGRFYYNEQFF. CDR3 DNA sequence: TGCGCCAGCCCCGGGCTAGCGGGACGTTTTTACTACAATGAGCAGTTCTTC.

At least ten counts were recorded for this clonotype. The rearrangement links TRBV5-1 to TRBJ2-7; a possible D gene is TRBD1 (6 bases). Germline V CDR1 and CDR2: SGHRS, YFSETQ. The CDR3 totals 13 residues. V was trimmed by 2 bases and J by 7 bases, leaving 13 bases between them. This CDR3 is CASSFGSGEEQYF. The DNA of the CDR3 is TGCGCCAGCAGCTTCGGATCAGGGGAGGAGCAGTACTTC.

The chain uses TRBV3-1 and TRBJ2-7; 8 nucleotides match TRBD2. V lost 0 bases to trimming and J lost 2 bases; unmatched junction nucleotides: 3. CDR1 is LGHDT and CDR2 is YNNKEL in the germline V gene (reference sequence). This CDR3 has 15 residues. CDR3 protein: CASSQEGAGAYEQYF. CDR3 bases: TGTGCCAGCAGCCAAGAAGGAGCGGGAGCCTACGAGCAGTACTTC.

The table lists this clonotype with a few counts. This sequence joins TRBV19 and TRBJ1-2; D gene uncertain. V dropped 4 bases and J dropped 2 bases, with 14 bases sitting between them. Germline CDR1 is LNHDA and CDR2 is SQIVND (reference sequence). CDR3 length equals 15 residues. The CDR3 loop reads CASSNPGPTNYGYTF. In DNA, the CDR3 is TGTGCCAGTAGTAACCCGGGCCCTACAAACTATGGCTACACCTTC. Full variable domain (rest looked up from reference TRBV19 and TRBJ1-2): DGGITQSPKYLFRKEGQNVTLSCEQNLNHDAMYWYRQDPGQGLRLIYYSQIVNDFQKGDIAEGYSVSREKKESFPLTVTSAQKNPTAFYLCASSNPGPTNYGYTFGSGTRLTVV.

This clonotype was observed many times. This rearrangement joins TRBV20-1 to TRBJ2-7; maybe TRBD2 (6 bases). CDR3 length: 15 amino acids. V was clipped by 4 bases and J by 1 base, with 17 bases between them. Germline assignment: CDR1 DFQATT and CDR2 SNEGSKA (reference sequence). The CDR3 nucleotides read TGCAGTGCTACCCCGGGGCGGGGCATTTCCTACGAGCAGTACTTC. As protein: CSATPGRGISYEQYF.

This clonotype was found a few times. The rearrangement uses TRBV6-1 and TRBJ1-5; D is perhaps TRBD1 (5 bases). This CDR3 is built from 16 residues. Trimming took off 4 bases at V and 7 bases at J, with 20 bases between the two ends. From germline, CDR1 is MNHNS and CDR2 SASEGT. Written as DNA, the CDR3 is TGTGCCAGCAGTGGAGCGGGTGCAGGGAGGACGCAGCCCCAGCATTTT. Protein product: CASSGAGAGRTQPQHF.

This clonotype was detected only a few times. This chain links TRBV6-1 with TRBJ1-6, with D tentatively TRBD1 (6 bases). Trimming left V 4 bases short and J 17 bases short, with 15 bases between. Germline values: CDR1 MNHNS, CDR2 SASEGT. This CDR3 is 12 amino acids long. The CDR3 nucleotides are TGTGCCAGCAGTGTTTTAAAGGGGGGAGTCCACTTT. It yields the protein CASSVLKGGVHF.